One sample yielded the 27 T cell receptor beta chains listed below, sequenced in a study of CD8 T cells in ankylosing spondylitis. From the 5' RACE reads, TCRdb called clonotypes with MiXCR, one entry per CDR3 protein. Of roughly 140,000 distinct CDR3 sequences listed, around two fifths are singletons. The sequenced sample was synovial fluid, either unsorted or a sorted T cell fraction (not recorded which). The receptors were gathered from a male donor with ankylosing spondylitis.

The rearrangement uses TRBV6-1 and TRBJ2-1, with no clear D. CDR3 size: 17 residues. The V gene lost 2 bases and the J gene lost 0 bases, with 14 bases spanning the gap. CDR1 is MNHNS, CDR2 SASEGT, per germline. Here the CDR3 reads CASSEWFLRTSYNEQFF. The CDR3 nucleotides are TGTGCCAGCAGTGAATGGTTCTTGCGGACCTCCTACAATGAGCAGTTCTTC.

V and J are TRBV20-1 and TRBJ2-7; D is possibly TRBD1 (6 bases). CDR1 DFQATT and CDR2 SNEGSKA come from the germline V gene (reference sequence). Trimming removed 3 bases from V and 2 bases from J, with 20 bases in between. This CDR3 has 16 amino acids. Written as DNA, the CDR3 is TGCAGTGCTAGTGGCGGCTCCGGAGAGGGGGCCTACGAGCAGTACTTC. Amino acid sequence: CSASGGSGEGAYEQYF.

The chain links TRBV4-1 to TRBJ2-7; D remains unclear. There are 13 residues in the CDR3. V lost 2 bases and J 0 bases, leaving 5 bases between the germline ends. Germline V gene data show CDR1 as MGHRA and CDR2 as YSYEKL. This chain's CDR3 is CASSQRSSYEQYF. CDR3 DNA sequence: TGCGCCAGCAGCCAAAGGAGCTCCTACGAGCAGTACTTC.

The chain uses TRBV7-2 and TRBJ2-7, with 9 nucleotides matching TRBD2. Germline values: CDR1 SGHTA, CDR2 FQGNSA. The trim removed 1 base at V and 9 bases at J, leaving 7 bases unmatched. This CDR3 comprises 14 residues. The CDR3 loop reads CASSLVAGAVGQYF. Here the CDR3 DNA reads TGTGCCAGCAGCTTAGTAGCGGGAGCCGTAGGGCAGTACTTC.

This clonotype has only one observation. The chain joins TRBV20-1 to TRBJ2-1, with 8 bases identical to TRBD2. V shed 1 base, J shed 4 bases, and the junction held 3 bases outside the gene matches. Germline V gene data show CDR1 as DFQATT and CDR2 as SNEGSKA (reference sequence). This CDR3 spans 14 amino acids. CDR3: CSARGTSWYNEQFF. The CDR3 DNA reads as TGCAGTGCTAGAGGGACTAGCTGGTACAATGAGCAGTTCTTC.

The table lists this clonotype with a few counts. This rearrangement joins TRBV5-1 to TRBJ2-7; TRBD1 matches 10 bases. The CDR3 is 19 residues long. The V segment lost 1 base and the J segment 2 bases; nucleotides outside the gene matches: 15. CDR1 is SGHRS and CDR2 is YFSETQ in the germline V gene. CDR3 nucleotide sequence: TGCGCCAGCAGCTTGACCTCGACAGGGGGCGCGTGGTGGACCTACGAGCAGTACTTC. Amino acids: CASSLTSTGGAWWTYEQYF.

This clonotype has a count of ten or more. The J gene is TRBJ1-2, the V gene TRBV29-1; D gene uncertain. Germline loops: CDR1 SQVTM, CDR2 ANQGSEA. The CDR3 runs to 11 residues. Trimming removed 1 base from V and 5 bases from J, with 5 bases in between. CDR3 sequence reads: CSVEGGYGYTF. The CDR3 bases are TGCAGCGTTGAAGGAGGATATGGCTACACCTTC.

This chain links TRBV6-2 or TRBV6-3 with TRBJ1-1; 8 bases align to TRBD1. Trimming at V came to 6 bases and at J to 6 bases, leaving 6 bases not matched to a gene. CDR3 length equals 13 residues. Per the germline V gene, CDR1 is MNHEY and CDR2 is SVGEGT. The CDR3 region has the DNA TGTGCCAGCAGGCACTTACAGGGGGCTGAAGCTTTCTTT. Amino acids: CASRHLQGAEAFF.

The gene calls are TRBV12-3 or TRBV12-4 and TRBJ1-4, with a possible D match to TRBD1 (5 bases). This CDR3 comprises 12 residues. V dropped 2 bases and J dropped 11 bases, with 9 bases sitting between them. For the CDR3, the DNA is TGTGCCAGCAGTTTATATCCAGGGAAACTGTTTTTT. Translating it yields CASSLYPGKLFF.

The V and J genes are TRBV6-1 and TRBJ2-1, with D maybe TRBD2 (5 bases). The germline CDR1 and CDR2 sequences are MNHNS and SASEGT. The V end was cut by 6 bases, the J end by 4 bases, with 16 bases between. The CDR3 contains 15 residues. The CDR3 coding sequence is TGTGCCAGCAGAGGCGGGCTTGCGTTTTACAATGAGCAGTTCTTC. As protein: CASRGGLAFYNEQFF.

Only a few counts were recorded for this clonotype. V and J are TRBV7-9 and TRBJ2-2; D gene unclear. V was trimmed by 7 bases and J by 6 bases, leaving 3 bases between them. Per the germline V gene, CDR1 is SEHNR and CDR2 is FQNEAQ (reference sequence). The CDR3 totals 10 residues. The CDR3 reads CASTPGELFF. The CDR3 DNA sequence: TGTGCCAGCACCCCCGGGGAGCTGTTTTTT.

The rearrangement links TRBV12-3 or TRBV12-4 to TRBJ2-1; no firm D call. V dropped 3 bases and J dropped 3 bases, with 3 bases sitting between them. CDR3 size: 12 residues. CDR3 sequence: CASSFVYNEQFF. DNA for the CDR3: TGTGCCAGCAGTTTCGTCTACAATGAGCAGTTCTTC.

The V and J genes are TRBV27 and TRBJ1-5; perhaps TRBD1 as D (5 bases). The CDR3 consists of 18 residues. V was trimmed by 5 bases and J by 4 bases, leaving 24 bases between them. Germline CDR1 is MNHEY and CDR2 is SMNVEV (reference sequence). In DNA form, the CDR3 reads TGTGCCAGCAGTCAGAGGGACCGACTCAATTACCAAAATCAGCCCCAGCATTTT. Protein product: CASSQRDRLNYQNQPQHF.

This clonotype was recorded a few times. The gene calls are TRBV12-3 or TRBV12-4 and TRBJ1-2, with D hard to call. This CDR3 has 14 residues. Trimming pared 8 bases from V and 5 bases from J, leaving 18 bases between. CDR3 amino acids: CASRAAREIYGYTF. The CDR3 DNA sequence: TGTGCCAGCCGGGCGGCTAGGGAAATATATGGCTACACCTTC.

This clonotype has a handful of counts. The chain carries TRBV12-3 or TRBV12-4 and TRBJ2-3; the D gene is possibly TRBD2 (6 bases). Trimming took off 4 bases at V and 7 bases at J, with 15 bases between the two ends. The CDR3 covers 14 residues. The CDR3 nucleotides read TGTGCCAGCAGTTCAGGGCGGGACGGCCATACGCAGTATTTT. Encoded protein: CASSSGRDGHTQYF.

This clonotype was found many times. The chain uses TRBV11-2 and TRBJ2-2; 9 positions match TRBD1. The germline V gene has CDR1 SGHAT and CDR2 FQNNGV. J was trimmed by 4 bases and V by 5 bases; bases with no gene match: 5. The length of the CDR3 is 15 residues. The CDR3 nucleotides read TGTGCCAGCAGCCCAACAGGGGGCGGCACCGGGGAGCTGTTTTTT. Translated, it gives CASSPTGGGTGELFF. Based on the CDR3 plus reference TRBV11-2 and TRBJ2-2, the full variable domain is EAGVAQSPRYKIIEKRQSVAFWCNPISGHATLYWYQQILGQGPKLLIQFQNNGVVDDSQLPKDRFSAERLKGVDSTLKIQPAKLEDSAVYLCASSPTGGGTGELFFGEGSRLTVL.

The V gene is TRBV5-1, the J gene TRBJ2-2; D not certain. Trimming shortened V by 6 bases and J by 3 bases, and 3 bases separated the two germline ends. The CDR3 is 11 amino acids. Germline values: CDR1 SGHRS, CDR2 YFSETQ. CDR3 nucleotide sequence: TGCGCCAGCATGGACACCGGGGAGCTGTTTTTT. This gives the protein CASMDTGELFF.

The J gene is TRBJ2-3, the V gene TRBV7-9, with TRBD1 matching 9 bases. Trimming removed 5 bases from V and 5 bases from J; junction bases left unmatched: 11. There are 16 residues in the CDR3. CDR1 and CDR2 from the germline V gene are SEHNR and FQNEAQ (reference sequence). The CDR3 DNA follows: TGTGCCAGCAGCCTTTGGGACAGGGTAGTAGGAGATACGCAGTATTTT. This encodes CASSLWDRVVGDTQYF.

The rearrangement uses TRBV5-1 and TRBJ1-5; a weak D match, TRBD1 (5 bases). CDR1 is SGHRS, CDR2 YFSETQ, per germline. Trimming took 3 bases from V and 9 from J, leaving 22 bases between them. The CDR3 spans 16 residues. In nucleotides, the CDR3 is TGCGCCAGCAGCTCAATCGAACAGGTAATTTTTAGGCCCCAGCATTTT. It is translated as CASSSIEQVIFRPQHF.

There are many counts of this clonotype. The V call is TRBV4-3, the J call TRBJ2-1, with D perhaps given as TRBD1 or TRBD2 (5 bases each). Trimming stripped 0 bases from V and 7 bases from J, with 10 bases between. The CDR3 extends over 14 amino acids. CDR1 LGHNA and CDR2 YSLEER come from the germline V gene. DNA for the CDR3: TGCGCCAGCAGCCAAGATTTTGGGGGAAATGAGCAGTTCTTC. Translated: CASSQDFGGNEQFF.

The chain links TRBV29-1 to TRBJ2-1; D remains ambiguous. V gave up 2 bases and J gave up 0 bases, with 8 bases separating them. This CDR3 is built from 14 residues. CDR1 and CDR2 (germline): SQVTM, ANQGSEA. The CDR3 is CSVEWRLSYNEQFF. The CDR3 DNA sequence: TGCAGCGTTGAATGGCGGCTCTCCTACAATGAGCAGTTCTTC.

The rearrangement links TRBV12-3 or TRBV12-4 to TRBJ2-3; 9 bases are shared with TRBD2. The CDR3 runs to 14 residues. V dropped 10 bases and J dropped 1; count of bases not matched to a gene: 6. CDR3 residues: CATGAGGRTDTQYF. DNA of the CDR3: TGTGCCACCGGGGCGGGAGGGCGCACAGATACGCAGTATTTT.

V usage is TRBV20-1 and J usage is TRBJ2-7, with 10 bases aligning to TRBD2. Per germline, CDR1 DFQATT and CDR2 SNEGSKA (reference sequence). The CDR3 is 17 amino acids. V shed 4 bases, J shed 0 bases, and the junction held 12 bases outside the gene matches. CDR3 sequence: CSANGIAGGLSSYEQYF. The CDR3 nucleotides are TGCAGTGCTAACGGAATAGCGGGGGGCCTAAGCTCCTACGAGCAGTACTTC.

Many counts were recorded for this clonotype. V usage is TRBV12-3 or TRBV12-4 and J usage is TRBJ2-1; TRBD2 aligns across 12 bases. J was trimmed by 6 bases and V by 4 bases; bases with no gene match: 4. This CDR3 contains 15 residues. The CDR3 DNA sequence: TGTGCCAGCAGTTCGGGACTAGCGGGCATCAATGAGCAGTTCTTC. This sequence encodes CASSSGLAGINEQFF.

This clonotype was counted a few times. V gene TRBV9 combines with J gene TRBJ1-2, with 8 bases identical to TRBD1. The CDR3 covers 15 residues. Germline V lookup: CDR1 SGDLS, CDR2 YYNGEE. J lost 3 bases, V lost 1 base, and 5 bases had no gene match. CDR3 loop: CASSVTGGGYYGYTF. DNA of the CDR3: TGTGCCAGCAGCGTAACAGGGGGAGGCTACTATGGCTACACCTTC.

Comment on this clonotype: Mismatch with germline at one junction end may stem from a read error. The chain recombines TRBV25-1 with TRBJ2-2; a possible D gene is TRBD2 (6 bases). This CDR3 has 17 amino acids. CDR1 and CDR2 from the germline V gene are MGHDK and SYGVNS. The DNA of the CDR3 is TGTGCCAGCAGTGTACCGGGACTGATTTCGAAGACCGGGGAGCTGTTTTTT. This encodes CASSVPGLISKTGELFF. The entire variable domain, with the rest obtained from reference TRBV25-1 and TRBJ2-2, is as follows: EADIYQTPRYLVIGTGKKITLECSQTMGHDKMYWYQQDPGMELHLIHYSYGVNSTEKGDLSSESTVSRIRTEHFPLTLESARPSHTSQYLCASSVPGLISKTGELFFGEGSRLTVL.

This clonotype was found a few times. For the CDR3, the DNA is TGTGCCAGCAGTTACTCGACGTCGATGAACACTGAAGCTTTCTTT. This gives the protein CASSYSTSMNTEAFF. The chain has TRBV6-5 and TRBJ1-1; D is uncertain. The CDR3 is made up of 15 amino acids. Germline CDR1 MNHEY, CDR2 SVGAGI. Trimming removed 0 bases from V and 0 bases from J, with 8 bases in between.